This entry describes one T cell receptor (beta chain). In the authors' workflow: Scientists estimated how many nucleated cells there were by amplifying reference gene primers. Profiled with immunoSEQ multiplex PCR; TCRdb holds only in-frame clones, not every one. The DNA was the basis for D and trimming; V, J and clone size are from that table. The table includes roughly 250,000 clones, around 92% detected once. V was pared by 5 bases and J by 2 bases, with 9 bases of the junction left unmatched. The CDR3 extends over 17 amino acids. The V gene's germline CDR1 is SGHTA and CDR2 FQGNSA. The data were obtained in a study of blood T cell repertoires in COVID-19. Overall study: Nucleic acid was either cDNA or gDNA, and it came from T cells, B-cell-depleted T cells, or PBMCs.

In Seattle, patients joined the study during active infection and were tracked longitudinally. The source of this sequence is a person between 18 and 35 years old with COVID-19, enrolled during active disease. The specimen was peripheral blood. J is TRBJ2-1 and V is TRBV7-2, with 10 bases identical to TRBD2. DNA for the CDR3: TGTGCCAGCAGCCTACGTGGACTAGCGGAAGCCTACAATGAGCAGTTCTTC. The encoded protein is CASSLRGLAEAYNEQFF. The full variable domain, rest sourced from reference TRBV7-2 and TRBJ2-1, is GAGVSQSPSNKVTEKGKDVELRCDPISGHTALYWYRQSLGQGLEFLIYFQGNSAPDKSGLPSDRFSAERTGGSVSTLTIQRTQQEDSAVYLCASSLRGLAEAYNEQFFGPGTRLTVL.